This T cell receptor beta chain appears in the sequencing data of a study of blood T cells in healthy people across ages. Primers used in a second PCR of about 7 to 12 cycles were a sample-barcoded 5' primer and a J-beta primer mix. With 12 random nucleotides, a template-switch adaptor tagged each individual cDNA molecule. Via MiXCR, TCRdb re-called the 5' RACE reads, giving one row per CDR3 protein. The sample has over a million distinct CDR3 sequences; 59% are singletons. Points from the study as a whole: What prevented conclusive comparison of naive and antigen-experienced cells was that PBMCs were unsorted.

CDR3 size: 16 residues. The V end was cut by 7 bases, the J end by 4 bases, with 23 bases between. Germline loops: CDR1 MNHNY, CDR2 SVGAGI (reference sequence). As concerns this clonotype: Its antigen is unidentified.

The chain links TRBV6-6 to TRBJ2-7; maybe TRBD1 (6 bases). Sequenced sample: blood. The source is a man between 18 and 35 years old in good health. This CDR3 reads CASIFSLNRDGYEQYF. In DNA form, the CDR3 reads TGTGCCAGCATCTTCAGCTTAAACAGGGACGGGTACGAGCAGTACTTC.